One sample yielded the 22 T cell receptor beta chains listed below, sequenced in a study of T-cell memory formation after mild COVID-19. TCRdb re-analysed the 5' RACE reads in MiXCR, keeping a single row per CDR3 protein. The sample has some 340,000 distinct CDR3 sequences; 10% to 15% are singletons. Sequenced sample: PBMCs or a T cell subset sorted from them (not recorded which). The receptors stem from a man between 18 and 29 years old who had mild COVID-19 (a few samples of this study predate the infection). Cell type and time point are not known.

The rearrangement uses TRBV3-1 and TRBJ1-2, with TRBD1 matching 7 bases. Germline CDR1 and CDR2: LGHDT and YNNKEL (reference sequence). The CDR3 has 15 amino acids. The ends lost 1 base at V and 2 bases at J; junction bases unmatched: 4. CDR3 nucleotide sequence: TGTGCCAGCAGCCAAGCCGGGACAGAGAACTATGGCTACACCTTC. It yields the protein CASSQAGTENYGYTF.

This clonotype occurred a few times. This sequence joins TRBV20-1 and TRBJ2-3, with D tentatively TRBD2 (5 bases). V lost 6 bases to trimming and J lost 2 bases, with 9 bases between them. CDR1 is DFQATT and CDR2 is SNEGSKA in the germline V gene (reference sequence). There are 12 residues in the CDR3. The CDR3: CSAGVFTDTQYF. The CDR3 region has the DNA TGCAGTGCGGGAGTTTTCACAGATACGCAGTATTTT.

This clonotype has more than one count but fewer than ten. The chain joins TRBV12-3 or TRBV12-4 to TRBJ2-5; maybe TRBD2 (7 bases). This CDR3 is built from 13 residues. V dropped 3 bases and J dropped 5 bases, with 10 bases sitting between them. CDR3 coding DNA: TGTGCCAGCAGTTTTCGGGGGGCGGAGACCCAGTACTTC. It is translated as CASSFRGAETQYF.

This clonotype was observed at least ten times. The V gene is TRBV28, the J gene TRBJ2-3; the match to TRBD2 covers 10 bases. After removal of 6 bases from V and 4 bases from J, the junction contained 7 bases not matched to a gene. This CDR3 is built from 15 residues. Germline CDR1 and CDR2: MDHEN and SYDVKM. The CDR3 bases are TGTGCCAGCAGACCCCTAGCGGGGGTGGCAGATACGCAGTATTTT. It codes for CASRPLAGVADTQYF.

This chain links TRBV6-2 or TRBV6-3 with TRBJ2-7; 12 bases are shared with TRBD1. The CDR3 sequence is 15 residues long. Trimming removed 6 bases from V and 3 bases from J; junction bases left unmatched: 6. Germline loops: CDR1 MNHEY, CDR2 SVGEGT. The CDR3 loop reads CASRTGTGGFYEQYF. DNA for the CDR3: TGTGCCAGCAGGACCGGGACAGGGGGCTTCTACGAGCAGTACTTC.

This clonotype was found many times. The V call is TRBV5-1, the J call TRBJ2-1; D remains unclear. There are 15 residues in the CDR3. Per the germline V gene, CDR1 is SGHRS and CDR2 is YFSETQ. Deletions cut 0 bases from V and 0 bases from J, with 7 bases between. CDR3 in amino acids: CASSLDSTSYNEQFF. The CDR3 nucleotides read TGCGCCAGCAGCTTGGACAGTACCTCCTACAATGAGCAGTTCTTC.

This clonotype was observed a handful of times. This chain links TRBV29-1 with TRBJ2-5, with 10 nucleotides matching TRBD1. The germline gives CDR1 SQVTM, CDR2 ANQGSEA. This CDR3 comprises 13 residues. Trimming at V came to 8 bases and at J to 5 bases, leaving 8 bases not matched to a gene. CDR3 nucleotide sequence: TGCAGCCCCCAAGACAGGGGGCCGGAGACCCAGTACTTC. Translation gives CSPQDRGPETQYF.

This clonotype was detected only a few times. The chain combines TRBV5-4 with TRBJ2-7; D remains unclear. Germline CDR1 reads SGHNT; CDR2 reads YYREEE (reference sequence). The CDR3 contains 13 residues. V was clipped by 4 bases and J by 1 base, with 9 bases between them. CDR3 coding DNA: TGTGCCAGCAGCCATCCACTTTCCTACGAGCAGTACTTC. It specifies CASSHPLSYEQYF.

This clonotype was counted ten times or more. This rearrangement joins TRBV24-1 to TRBJ2-7; 13 nucleotides align to TRBD2. There are 16 residues in the CDR3. V lost 4 bases to trimming and J lost 5 bases; unmatched junction nucleotides: 7. The germline V gene encodes CDR1 KGHDR and CDR2 SFDVKD. CDR3 sequence (DNA): TGTGCCACCAGTGAACCGGGACTAGCGGGGCTCAACGAGCAGTACTTC. Translated, it gives CATSEPGLAGLNEQYF.

The table lists this clonotype with many counts. The V gene is TRBV4-3, the J gene TRBJ2-6, with a tentative D call TRBD2 (5 bases). V lost 3 bases, J lost 2 bases, and 11 bases lay in between. Per the germline V gene, CDR1 is LGHNA and CDR2 is YSLEER. The CDR3 contains 16 residues. CDR3 DNA sequence: TGCGCCAGCAGCCAGGTGTCCGGGACTGGGGCCAACGTCCTGACTTTC. Translated: CASSQVSGTGANVLTF.

At least ten counts were recorded for this clonotype. The rearrangement uses TRBV5-6 and TRBJ2-1; 7 bases line up with TRBD2. Unmatched junction bases numbered 4, after V lost 4 bases and J lost 3 bases. The CDR3 has 14 amino acids. Germline V gene lookup returns CDR1 SGHDT and CDR2 YYEEEE. The DNA for the CDR3 is TGTGCCAGCAGCGGGAGGGGCCTCTACAATGAGCAGTTCTTC. Translating gives CASSGRGLYNEQFF. The full variable domain, with the rest looked up from reference TRBV5-6 and TRBJ2-1, is DAGVTQSPTHLIKTRGQQVTLRCSPKSGHDTVSWYQQALGQGPQFIFQYYEEEERQRGNFPDRFSGHQFPNYSSELNVNALLLGDSALYLCASSGRGLYNEQFFGPGTRLTVL.

The CDR3 DNA reads as TGTGCCAGCAGGCGACTAGCGGGGAACCAAGAGACCCAGTACTTC. As protein: CASRRLAGNQETQYF. V and J are TRBV11-2 and TRBJ2-5; 11 bases agree with TRBD2. The germline V gene encodes CDR1 SGHAT and CDR2 FQNNGV. CDR3 size: 15 residues. With 6 bases clipped from V and 0 bases from J, the junction kept 3 bases outside the gene matches. The full variable domain, completed using reference TRBV11-2 and TRBJ2-5, is EAGVAQSPRYKIIEKRQSVAFWCNPISGHATLYWYQQILGQGPKLLIQFQNNGVVDDSQLPKDRFSAERLKGVDSTLKIQPAKLEDSAVYLCASRRLAGNQETQYFGPGTRLLVL.

This clonotype was counted between two and nine times. This chain uses TRBV7-2 with TRBJ2-2; D not resolved. The CDR3 sequence is 13 residues long. Trimming stripped 3 bases from V and 5 bases from J, with 7 bases between. Germline lookup yields CDR1 SGHTA and CDR2 FQGNSA. The CDR3 DNA sequence: TGTGCCAGCAGCTTTCTCAGGACCGGGGAGCTGTTTTTT. It is translated as CASSFLRTGELFF.

V gene TRBV27 combines with J gene TRBJ2-5; TRBD2 aligns across 10 bases. The V and J ends lost 6 bases and 4 bases, in that order; junction bases with no gene match: 14. Germline values: CDR1 MNHEY, CDR2 SMNVEV (reference sequence). This CDR3 contains 17 residues. The CDR3 DNA reads as TGTGCCAGCAGGCCCAACGGAGCGGGGGGGCCAAGAGAGACCCAGTACTTC. Translated: CASRPNGAGGPRETQYF.

The chain joins TRBV5-5 to TRBJ2-7; D gene unclear. Germline V gene data show CDR1 as SGHKS and CDR2 as YYEKEE (reference sequence). V dropped 0 bases and J dropped 0 bases, with 10 bases sitting between them. The CDR3 loop spans 15 amino acids. The CDR3 bases are TGTGCCAGCAGCTTGGCGCCTCACTTCTCCTACGAGCAGTACTTC. Residues: CASSLAPHFSYEQYF.

This clonotype was found many times. The J gene is TRBJ2-7, the V gene TRBV5-1; 15 bases match TRBD2. V was pared by 2 bases and J by 0 bases, with 3 bases of the junction left unmatched. The CDR3 is made up of 17 amino acids. In germline, CDR1 is SGHRS, CDR2 YFSETQ. The CDR3 protein is CASSFGTSGGYSYEQYF. The CDR3 DNA sequence: TGCGCCAGCAGCTTTGGGACTAGCGGGGGGTACTCCTACGAGCAGTACTTC. Filled out from reference TRBV5-1 and TRBJ2-7, the complete variable domain reads KAGVTQTPRYLIKTRGQQVTLSCSPISGHRSVSWYQQTPGQGLQFLFEYFSETQRNKGNFPGRFSGRQFSNSRSEMNVSTLELGDSALYLCASSFGTSGGYSYEQYFGPGTRLTVT.

This clonotype has more than one count but fewer than ten. The rearrangement joins TRBV18 to TRBJ1-6; D may be TRBD1 (5 bases). Trimming pared 6 bases from V and 7 bases from J, leaving 19 bases between. The germline V gene encodes CDR1 KGHSH and CDR2 LQKENI. This CDR3 is 16 amino acids long. The CDR3 protein is CASSPQQANWNSPLHF. In DNA, the CDR3 is TGTGCCAGCTCCCCGCAACAGGCCAACTGGAATTCACCCCTCCACTTT. Variable domain in full (rest from reference TRBV18 and TRBJ1-6): NAGVMQNPRHLVRRRGQEARLRCSPMKGHSHVYWYRQLPEEGLKFMVYLQKENIIDESGMPKERFSAEFPKEGPSILRIQQVVRGDSAAYFCASSPQQANWNSPLHFGNGTRLTVT.

This clonotype has more than one count but fewer than ten. The rearrangement links TRBV7-2 to TRBJ2-7, with TRBD1 matching over 7 bases. CDR3 length equals 14 residues. Losses at the gene ends were 5 bases for V and 3 bases for J; bases not matched to a gene: 7. CDR1 and CDR2 (germline): SGHTA, FQGNSA. The CDR3 reads CASSQQGQVYEQYF. DNA for the CDR3: TGTGCCAGCAGCCAGCAAGGACAGGTCTACGAGCAGTACTTC.

This clonotype occurred a few times. The rearrangement links TRBV6-6 to TRBJ2-3; tentative D call: TRBD2 (7 bases). Trimming stripped 5 bases from V and 5 bases from J, with 17 bases between. Germline V gene lookup returns CDR1 MNHNY and CDR2 SVGAGI (reference sequence). The CDR3 loop spans 15 amino acids. The CDR3 reads CASSPLAGALDTQYF. In DNA form, the CDR3 reads TGTGCCAGCAGTCCTTTGGCGGGGGCCCTAGATACGCAGTATTTT.

This clonotype has at least ten counts. The rearrangement links TRBV12-5 to TRBJ2-7; 7 bases agree with TRBD1. Germline V gene sequence: CDR1 LGHNT, CDR2 FRNRAP. Trimming took 4 bases from V and 1 from J; bases not matched to a gene: 7. This CDR3 contains 15 residues. The CDR3 here is CASGSTGFWSYEQYF. CDR3 coding DNA: TGTGCTAGTGGTTCGACAGGGTTCTGGTCCTACGAGCAGTACTTC.

This clonotype was counted many times. The V and J genes are TRBV6-6 and TRBJ2-2; no definite D call. V gave up 6 bases and J gave up 4 bases, with 12 bases separating them. From germline, CDR1 is MNHNY and CDR2 SVGAGI (reference sequence). The CDR3 contains 14 residues. CDR3 bases: TGTGCCAGCAGAGACACCTCTCGCACCGGGGAGCTGTTTTTT. It codes for CASRDTSRTGELFF.

This clonotype showed up just a few times. The J gene is TRBJ1-1, the V gene TRBV10-2; 8 bases align to TRBD1. CDR3 length: 13 residues. Germline loops: CDR1 WSHSY, CDR2 SAAADI. The CDR3 DNA sequence: TGCGCTACAACTCCCCAGGGGGCTACTGAAGCTTTCTTT. Its protein product is CATTPQGATEAFF.